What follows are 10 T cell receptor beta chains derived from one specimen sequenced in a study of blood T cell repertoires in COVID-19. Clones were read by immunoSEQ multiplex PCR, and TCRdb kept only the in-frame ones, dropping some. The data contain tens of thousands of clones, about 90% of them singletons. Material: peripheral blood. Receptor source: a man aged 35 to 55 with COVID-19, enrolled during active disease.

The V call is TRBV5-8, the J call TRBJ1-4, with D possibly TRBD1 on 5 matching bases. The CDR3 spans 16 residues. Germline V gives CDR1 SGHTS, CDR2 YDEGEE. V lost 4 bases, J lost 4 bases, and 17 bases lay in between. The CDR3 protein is CASSLDNSQNNEKLFF. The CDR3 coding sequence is TGTGCCAGCAGCCTGGACAACAGTCAAAATAATGAAAAACTGTTTTTT.

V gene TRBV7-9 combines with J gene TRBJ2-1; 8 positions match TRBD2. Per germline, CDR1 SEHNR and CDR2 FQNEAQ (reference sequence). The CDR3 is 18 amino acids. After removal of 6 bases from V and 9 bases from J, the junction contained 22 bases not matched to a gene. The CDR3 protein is CASSPQRQPGGPSGEQFF. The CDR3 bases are TGTGCCAGCAGTCCCCAACGGCAGCCGGGGGGGCCTTCGGGTGAGCAGTTCTTC.

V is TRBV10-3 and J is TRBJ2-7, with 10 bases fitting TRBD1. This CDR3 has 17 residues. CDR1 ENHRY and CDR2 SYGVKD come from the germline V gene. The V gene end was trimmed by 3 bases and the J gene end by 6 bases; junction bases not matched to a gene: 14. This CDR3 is CAISDPSTDRGLGEQYF. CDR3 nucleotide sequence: TGTGCCATCAGTGATCCATCTACCGACAGGGGGCTTGGCGAGCAGTACTTC.

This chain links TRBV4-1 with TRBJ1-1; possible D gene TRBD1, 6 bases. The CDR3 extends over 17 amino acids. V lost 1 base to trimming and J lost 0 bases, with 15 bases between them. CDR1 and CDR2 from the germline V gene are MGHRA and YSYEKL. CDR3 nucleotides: TGCGCCAGCAGCCAAGGCGTTGTCAGGGACATGAACACTGAAGCTTTCTTT. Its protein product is CASSQGVVRDMNTEAFF.

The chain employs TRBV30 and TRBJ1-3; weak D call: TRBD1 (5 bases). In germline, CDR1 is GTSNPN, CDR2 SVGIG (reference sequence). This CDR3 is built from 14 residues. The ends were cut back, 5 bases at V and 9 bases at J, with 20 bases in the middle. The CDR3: CAWGRGLVGGTIYF. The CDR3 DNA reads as TGTGCCTGGGGGAGGGGACTGGTCGGGGGCACCATATATTTT.

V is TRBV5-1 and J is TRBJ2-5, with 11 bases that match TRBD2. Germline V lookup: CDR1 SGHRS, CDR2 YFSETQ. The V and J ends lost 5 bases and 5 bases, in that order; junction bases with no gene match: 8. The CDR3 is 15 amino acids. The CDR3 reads CASSPLLAGVETQYF. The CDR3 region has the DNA TGCGCCAGCAGTCCCCTACTAGCGGGGGTCGAGACCCAGTACTTC.

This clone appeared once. DNA for the CDR3: TGTGCCAGCAGCACCGACCGGGACACCTCTAACTATGGCTACACCTTC. It encodes CASSTDRDTSNYGYTF. The chain employs TRBV7-2 and TRBJ1-2; D possibly corresponds to TRBD1 (6 bases). The CDR3 has 16 residues. V dropped 5 bases and J dropped 0 bases, with 16 bases sitting between them. The germline CDR1 and CDR2 sequences are SGHTA and FQGNSA.

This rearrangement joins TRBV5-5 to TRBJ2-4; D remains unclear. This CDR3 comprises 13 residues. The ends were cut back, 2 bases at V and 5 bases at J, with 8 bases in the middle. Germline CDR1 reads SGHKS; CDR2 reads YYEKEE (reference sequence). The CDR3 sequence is CASSFLPENIQYF. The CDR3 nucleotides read TGTGCCAGCAGCTTTCTGCCAGAAAACATTCAGTACTTC.

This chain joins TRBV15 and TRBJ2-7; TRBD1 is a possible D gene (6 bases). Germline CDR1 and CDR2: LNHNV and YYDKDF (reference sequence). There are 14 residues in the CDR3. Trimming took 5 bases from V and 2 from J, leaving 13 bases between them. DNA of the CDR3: TGTGCCACCAGCCACCGGGACAACACCTACGAGCAGTACTTC. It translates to CATSHRDNTYEQYF.

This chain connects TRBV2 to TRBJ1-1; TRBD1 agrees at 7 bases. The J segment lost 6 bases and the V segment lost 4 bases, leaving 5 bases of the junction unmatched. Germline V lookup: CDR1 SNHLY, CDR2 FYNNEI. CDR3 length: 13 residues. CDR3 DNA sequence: TGTGCCAGCAGTGTTGACAGGGTTGCTGAAGCTTTCTTT. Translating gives CASSVDRVAEAFF.